These 7 T cell receptor beta chains were all obtained from the same sample, sequenced in a study of blood T cell repertoires in COVID-19. Measured with immunoSEQ multiplex PCR; TCRdb has only the in-frame clones, and not every one. The sample comprises approximately 300,000 clones, 90% of which are singletons, and about 1% rests with the top ten. The specimen sequenced was peripheral blood. These receptors originate from a middle-aged woman with COVID-19, enrolled during active disease.

The table lists this clone with a few counts. Written as DNA, the CDR3 is TGTGCCAGCAGTCGAAGACAGGGGGTTAGCAATCAGCCCCAGCATTTT. As protein: CASSRRQGVSNQPQHF. The chain has TRBV6-6 and TRBJ1-5, with TRBD1 identical over 9 bases. Trimming cost V 5 bases and J 0 bases; bases outside gene matches: 5. This CDR3 comprises 16 residues. Germline V gives CDR1 MNHNY, CDR2 SVGAGI (reference sequence).

The CDR3 bases are TGTGCCAGCAGCGTAGAAGCGGGTAGGGAGAGGAAGCAGTTCTTC. Translated: CASSVEAGRERKQFF. The chain couples TRBV9 to TRBJ2-1, with D maybe TRBD2 (6 bases). V lost 0 bases to trimming and J lost 11 bases, with 18 bases between them. Germline CDR1 is SGDLS and CDR2 is YYNGEE. This CDR3 has 15 residues.

This clone appeared a single time. V usage is TRBV4-3 and J usage is TRBJ1-6; maybe TRBD1 (5 bases). V was shortened by 4 bases and J by 11 bases, with 18 bases between the two germline ends. The germline gives CDR1 LGHNA, CDR2 YSLEER. The CDR3 length is 15 residues. This chain's CDR3 is CASSRSGTPEAPLHF. The CDR3 coding sequence is TGCGCCAGCAGCCGATCCGGGACTCCAGAAGCACCCCTCCACTTT.

V gene TRBV3-1 (or the pseudogene TRBV3-2) combines with J gene TRBJ1-4; TRBD1 aligns across 7 bases. The germline gives CDR1 LGHDT, CDR2 YNNKEL (reference sequence). This CDR3 region has 17 residues. The junction had 15 bases not matched to a gene; V was cut back by 1 base and J by 10 bases. The CDR3 coding sequence is TGTGCCAGCAGCCAAGTCTCCCTGGGCAGGGGGAGTGGAAAACTGTTTTTT. This gives the protein CASSQVSLGRGSGKLFF.

This chain joins TRBV6-5 and TRBJ2-2, with 8 positions matching TRBD1. The V and J ends lost 2 bases and 7 bases, in that order; junction bases with no gene match: 6. Looked up from germline, CDR1 is MNHEY and CDR2 is SVGAGI. This CDR3 contains 15 residues. The CDR3 DNA follows: TGTGCCAGCAGTTACGGCCAGGGGGCCGGCGGGGAGCTGTTTTTT. Translation gives CASSYGQGAGGELFF.

The chain has TRBV11-2 and TRBJ1-2; possible D gene TRBD1, 5 bases. Germline V gives CDR1 SGHAT, CDR2 FQNNGV. The CDR3 runs 15 residues. V was trimmed by 4 bases and J by 2 bases, leaving 14 bases between them. CDR3: CASSWAGGENYGYTF. CDR3 DNA sequence: TGTGCCAGCAGCTGGGCCGGGGGGGAGAACTATGGCTACACCTTC.

This chain connects TRBV9 to TRBJ1-4; 8 nucleotides align to TRBD1. Germline lookup yields CDR1 SGDLS and CDR2 YYNGEE. This CDR3 is built from 15 residues. V lost 1 base to trimming and J lost 8 bases; unmatched junction nucleotides: 7. The CDR3 DNA sequence: TGTGCCAGCAGCGTATTCGGTCAGGGGGCAGAAAAACTGTTTTTT. This translates into CASSVFGQGAEKLFF.